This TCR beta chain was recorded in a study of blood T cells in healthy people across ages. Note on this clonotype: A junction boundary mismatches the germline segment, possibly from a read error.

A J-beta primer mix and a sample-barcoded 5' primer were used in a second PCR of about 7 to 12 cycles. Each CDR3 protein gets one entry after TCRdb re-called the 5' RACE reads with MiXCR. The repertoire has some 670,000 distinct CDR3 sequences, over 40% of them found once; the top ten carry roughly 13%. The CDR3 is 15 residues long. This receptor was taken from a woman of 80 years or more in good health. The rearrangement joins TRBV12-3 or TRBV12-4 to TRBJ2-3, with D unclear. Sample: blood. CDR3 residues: CASSSEGIWADTEYF. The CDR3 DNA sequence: TGTGCCAGCAGTTCAGAAGGGATATGGGCAGATACGGAGTATTTT.